One and the same sample provided the 14 T cell receptor beta chains below, sequenced in a study of blood T cells in healthy people across ages. Combining a sample-barcoded 5' primer with a J-beta primer mix, a second PCR ran for about 7 to 12 cycles. TCRdb ran MiXCR on the 5' RACE reads and lists one entry per CDR3 protein. The sample yields approximately 1.5 million distinct CDR3 sequences, about 35% seen once. Source material: blood. All receptors derive from a woman aged 25-40 years in good health.

The V and J genes are TRBV6-5 and TRBJ2-3; D is perhaps TRBD1 (5 bases). The length of the CDR3 is 17 residues. Germline assignment: CDR1 MNHEY and CDR2 SVGAGI. Trimming pared 4 bases from V and 1 base from J, leaving 18 bases between. DNA of the CDR3: TGTGCCAGCAGTTCGCCAAACTCAGGGTTGGGCACAGATACGCAGTATTTT. Its protein is CASSSPNSGLGTDTQYF.

This clonotype was seen more than once but under ten times. V gene TRBV4-1 combines with J gene TRBJ2-1; D is unclear. Per germline, CDR1 MGHRA and CDR2 YSYEKL. The CDR3 is made up of 13 amino acids. The ends were cut back, 3 bases at V and 0 bases at J, with 3 bases in the middle. Here the CDR3 reads CASSQRSYNEQFF. CDR3 nucleotides: TGCGCCAGCAGCCAGCGCTCCTACAATGAGCAGTTCTTC.

As to this clonotype: A clone one base away is much larger, so this may be a read error. The V call is TRBV6-2 or TRBV6-3, the J call TRBJ2-1; D remains ambiguous. The CDR3 covers 12 residues. Germline CDR1 reads MNHEY; CDR2 reads SVGEGT. The CDR3 reads CASSSLDNEQVF. The CDR3, as DNA: TGTGCCAGCAGTTCTTTAGACAATGAGCAGGTCTTC.

This chain uses TRBV20-1 with TRBJ1-6; D is uncertain. Germline CDR1 reads DFQATT; CDR2 reads SNEGSKA (reference sequence). Trimming took 4 bases from V and 7 from J, leaving 5 bases between them. The length of the CDR3 is 11 residues. In DNA, the CDR3 is TGCAGTGCTACCCAAAATTCACCCCTCCACTTT. Its protein is CSATQNSPLHF.

Only a few counts were recorded for this clonotype. V is TRBV7-3 and J is TRBJ1-2; 9 positions agree with TRBD1. Losses at the gene ends were 6 bases for V and 3 bases for J; bases not matched to a gene: 8. This CDR3 contains 15 residues. CDR1 and CDR2 from the germline V gene are SGHTA and FQGTGA. This CDR3 is CASSPRDRDDYGYTF. DNA of the CDR3: TGTGCCAGCAGTCCCCGGGACAGGGACGACTATGGCTACACCTTC.

There are a few counts of this clonotype. This chain links TRBV7-9 with TRBJ2-7; D tentatively fits TRBD1 or TRBD2 (5 bases each). The germline CDR1 and CDR2 sequences are SEHNR and FQNEAQ (reference sequence). V was pared by 1 base and J by 4 bases, with 14 bases between. There are 15 residues in the CDR3. For the CDR3, the DNA is TGTGCCAGCAGCTTAGGGACGTGGGGCGGGTACGAGCAGTACTTC. Translating it yields CASSLGTWGGYEQYF.

This clonotype showed up just a few times. The rearrangement uses TRBV3-1 and TRBJ2-7; D possibly uses TRBD1 or TRBD2 (5 bases each). From germline, CDR1 is LGHDT and CDR2 YNNKEL (reference sequence). Trimming took off 4 bases at V and 3 bases at J, with 13 bases between the two ends. This CDR3 spans 14 amino acids. CDR3 nucleotides: TGTGCCAGCAGCCCTTGGGGGTATGACTACGAGCAGTACTTC. This gives the protein CASSPWGYDYEQYF.

This chain joins TRBV6-5 and TRBJ2-5; D could derive from TRBD1 or TRBD2 (5 bases each). CDR1 and CDR2 (germline): MNHEY, SVGAGI. The V end was cut by 9 bases, the J end by 11 bases, with 19 bases between. The length of the CDR3 is 12 residues. CDR3 bases: TGTGCCAGTAGGCCGGGGCCCTGGGAGCAGTACTTC. It is translated as CASRPGPWEQYF.

This clonotype was seen many times. This chain connects TRBV4-1 to TRBJ2-1; 12 bases match TRBD2. CDR1 is MGHRA, CDR2 YSYEKL, per germline. Losses at the gene ends were 5 bases for V and 7 bases for J; bases not matched to a gene: 12. There are 17 residues in the CDR3. The CDR3 nucleotides are TGCGCCAGCAGCTCTATGGCGGGACTAGCGGGTACGAATGAGCAGTTCTTC. Protein product: CASSSMAGLAGTNEQFF.

V gene TRBV29-1 combines with J gene TRBJ1-1, with D tentatively TRBD1 (6 bases). Germline assignment: CDR1 SQVTM and CDR2 ANQGSEA. V was shortened by 1 base and J by 5 bases, with 23 bases between the two germline ends. The CDR3 extends over 17 amino acids. CDR3 amino acids: CSVEGLSSQGVWTEAFF. As DNA, the CDR3 is TGCAGCGTTGAAGGGTTGAGTTCACAGGGAGTGTGGACTGAAGCTTTCTTT.

The V gene is TRBV5-1, the J gene TRBJ1-2; D is ambiguous. The CDR3 is 18 amino acids. Germline V gene data show CDR1 as SGHRS and CDR2 as YFSETQ. V lost 1 base to trimming and J lost 5 bases, with 24 bases between them. CDR3 sequence: CASSLNSPLTVLSYGYTF. CDR3 DNA sequence: TGCGCCAGCAGCTTGAATTCGCCGTTAACCGTTCTAAGTTATGGCTACACCTTC.

This clonotype was detected a few times. The chain couples TRBV9 to TRBJ2-5; 9 bases are a match to TRBD1. Trimming cost V 4 bases and J 0 bases; bases outside gene matches: 7. In germline, CDR1 is SGDLS, CDR2 YYNGEE. The CDR3 runs to 16 residues. The CDR3 loop reads CASSPWDRAYQETQYF. CDR3 DNA sequence: TGTGCCAGCAGCCCCTGGGACAGGGCTTACCAAGAGACCCAGTACTTC.

This sequence joins TRBV27 and TRBJ2-1; D is tentatively TRBD1 or TRBD2 (6 bases each). Germline V gene sequence: CDR1 MNHEY, CDR2 SMNVEV (reference sequence). The CDR3 is 12 amino acids. Trimming pared 6 bases from V and 11 bases from J, leaving 14 bases between. The CDR3 is CASSRWGAQQFF. As DNA, the CDR3 is TGTGCCAGCAGCCGATGGGGGGCCCAGCAGTTCTTC.

This clonotype was detected many times. The chain recombines TRBV6-6 with TRBJ2-5, with D possibly TRBD2 on 6 matching bases. Germline CDR1 MNHNY, CDR2 SVGAGI (reference sequence). The CDR3 covers 15 residues. Between the trimmed V and J ends, which lost 5 bases and 0 bases, there was a span of 13 bases. This CDR3 reads CASSPGVTYQETQYF. The CDR3 bases are TGTGCCAGCAGTCCGGGGGTAACGTACCAAGAGACCCAGTACTTC.